The T cell receptor beta chain under discussion was sequenced for a study of blood T cell repertoires in COVID-19. Across the study: Sources were T cells, B-cell-depleted T cells, or PBMCs; the material itself was cDNA or gDNA.

V was shortened by 2 bases and J by 7 bases, with 11 bases between the two germline ends. There are 13 residues in the CDR3. Original handling: Estimation of nucleated cell counts relied on the amplification of reference gene primers. The method was immunoSEQ multiplex PCR; TCRdb's version includes in-frame clones alone and lacks a portion of them. The DNA was the basis for D and trimming; V, J and clone size are from that table. The data hold some 530,000 clones, with 80% to 90% observed a single time. This chain connects TRBV12-3 or TRBV12-4 to TRBJ1-1; no clear D. The specimen was peripheral blood. This TCR was recovered from a human donor in a cohort sampled during active COVID-19. CDR3 DNA sequence: TGTGCCAGCAGTTTAAGAGGCACCGGTGAAGCTTTCTTT. Protein product: CASSLRGTGEAFF.